This TCR beta chain comes out of a study of shared clonotypes between healthy human individuals (dated by TCRdb to between 2020 and 2021). For the wider study: Three men and two women, aged 18 to 49 years, made up the cohort. Per donor, leukapheresis produced somewhere between about 0.8 and 9 billion PBMCs. To estimate repertoire size and how much clonotypes are shared between individuals, the study performed deep sequencing of blood TCR repertoires from a handful of healthy adults. To increase sequencing depth and limit assay-specific biases, TCR repertoire library preparation and sequencing were carried out by different laboratories using diverse techniques.

Concerning this clone: The antigen it binds to is not known. No base qualities exist here, and no much larger clone lies one base off it.

The donors were healthy, HIV-negative adults with no recently reported acute infections or vaccinations. Every donor was a Caucasian adult residing in Nashville, Tennessee, USA. In the unsorted samples, 90 million or so PBMCs were counted, and genomic DNA was extracted using the QIAamp DNA Blood Mini kit. After blood collection by leukapheresis, PBMCs were isolated using Ficoll-Histopaque density gradient centrifugation and then cryopreserved in the vapor phase of liquid nitrogen. Results the study describes overall, beyond this receptor: Because the study included only a small number of donors, the genetic and exposure-history diversity represented was limited. Sampling was restricted to blood, and TCR repertoires in tissues likely differ from the TCR repertoires found in blood. Pairwise subsampling led to the expectation that sequencing depth would affect the degree of clonotype sharing among donors.

The CDR3 covers 13 residues, taking in both the cysteine and the phenylalanine. CDR3 DNA is the only sequence kept; it has 39 bases, read in frame from the first base. In the germline V gene, CDR1 corresponds to SGHVS and CDR2 to FQNEAQ. V loses 5 bases at its end and J loses 6 bases; junction bases beyond the gene matches: 6. Using the deep immunoSEQ assay, TCR CDR3 regions were amplified from genomic DNA by multiplex PCR. Extracted genomic DNA from each cell subset was distributed evenly across all wells of several immunoSEQ 96-well plates, and each plate was treated as a replicate. For unsorted PBMC, approximately 0.3 ug genomic DNA, equal to tens of thousands of T cell genomes, was loaded into each replicate PCR. Unsorted PBMC genomic DNA was sequenced across ten immunoSEQ deep assay plates. The purified libraries were quantified using a Qubit 3.0 fluorometer, sized with a Bioanalyzer 2100, and then quantified again using the KAPA Library Quantification kit. A separate single-read 150-cycle Illumina NextSeq 550 flow cell was used to sequence each immunoSEQ 96-well plate. As for how the authors treated the data: Because only junctional sequences without quality scores were contained in the immunoSEQ output, filtering matching that applied to full-length reads could not be performed. Sequences were annotated with PyIR, a Python wrapper for IgBLAST v1.9, and V/J genes and CDR3 were assigned using IMGT germline references. Any read was removed if the V/J assignment was weak (E-value above 1e-6), the CDR3 was missing, or the read contained stop codons, out-of-frame junctions, or ambiguous translated residues. V3J clonotypes were defined as sequences sharing an identical inferred V gene, J gene, and CDR3 amino acid sequence. The percentage overlap between two repertoires was calculated by dividing the number of shared unique clonotypes by the size of the smaller repertoire. Three approaches were used to assess repertoire richness: RTK rarefaction, the Chao1 estimator, and Recon v2.1 estimates of unobserved clonotypes. Here the immuneACCESS table is served through TCRdb, limited to in-frame sequences with V and J called. Missing clones are a known gap in these copies; in checked studies unresolved V genes cover under half, and the rest lacks a known reason. That table supplies the V and J calls and clone size; D and trimming were determined from the DNA. The sample table shows 450,000 to 550,000 clones, and 75% to 85% are seen once. Over 10% of the sample belongs to the ten largest clones.

The clonotype originates from a woman between 40 and 55 years old in good health. Some clones in this sample may be carry-over from other donors' samples. The sample was PBMCs. Recombination linked TRBV7-8 to TRBJ1-1; 7 bases in between match TRBD1. The DNA sequence reads TGTGCCAGCAGCCCGCGGACAGGCGCTGAAGCTTTCTTT. Its amino acids are CASSPRTGAEAFF.